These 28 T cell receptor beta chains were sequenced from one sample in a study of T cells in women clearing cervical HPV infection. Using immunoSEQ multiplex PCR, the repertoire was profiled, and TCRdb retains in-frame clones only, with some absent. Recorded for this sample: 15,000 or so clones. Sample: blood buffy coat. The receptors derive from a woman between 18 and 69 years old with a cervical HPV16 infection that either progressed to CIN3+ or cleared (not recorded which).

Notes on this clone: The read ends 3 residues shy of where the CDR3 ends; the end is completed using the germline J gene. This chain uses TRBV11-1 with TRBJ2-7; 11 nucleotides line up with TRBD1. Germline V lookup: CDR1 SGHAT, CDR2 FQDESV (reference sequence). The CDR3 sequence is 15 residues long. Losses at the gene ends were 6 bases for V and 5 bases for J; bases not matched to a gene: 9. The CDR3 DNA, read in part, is TGTGCCAGCAGTCTTACGGGACAGGGGGTACACGAG. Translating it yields CASSLTGQGVHE. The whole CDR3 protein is CASSLTGQGVHEQYF.

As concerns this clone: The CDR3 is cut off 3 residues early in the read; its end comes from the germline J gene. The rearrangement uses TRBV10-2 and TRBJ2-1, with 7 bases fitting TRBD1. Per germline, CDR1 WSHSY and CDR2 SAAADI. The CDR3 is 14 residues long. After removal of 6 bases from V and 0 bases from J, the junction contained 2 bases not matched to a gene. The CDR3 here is CASRNRGSYNEQFF. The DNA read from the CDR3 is TGCGCCAGCAGGAACAGGGGCTCCTACAATGAG.

CDR3 residues: CASSPRDRSYEAFF. Partial CDR3 DNA: TGTGCCAGCAGCCCCCGGGACAGGAGCTACGAG. The rearrangement links TRBV7-9 to TRBJ1-1, with 8 bases lining up with TRBD1. The read gets to within 3 residues of the CDR3 end, and the germline J gene fills in the rest. This CDR3 is built from 14 residues. The germline V gene has CDR1 SEHNR and CDR2 FQNEAQ (reference sequence).

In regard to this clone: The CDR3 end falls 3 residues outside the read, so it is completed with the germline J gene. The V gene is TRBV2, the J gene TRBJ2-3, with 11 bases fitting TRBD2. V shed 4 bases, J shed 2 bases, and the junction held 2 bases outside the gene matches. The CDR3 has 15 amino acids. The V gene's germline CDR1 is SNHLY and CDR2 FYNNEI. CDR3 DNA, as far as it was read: TGTGCCAGCAGTGCTAGCGGGGGGACCACAGATACG. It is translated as CASSASGGTTDT. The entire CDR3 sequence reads CASSASGGTTDTQYF.

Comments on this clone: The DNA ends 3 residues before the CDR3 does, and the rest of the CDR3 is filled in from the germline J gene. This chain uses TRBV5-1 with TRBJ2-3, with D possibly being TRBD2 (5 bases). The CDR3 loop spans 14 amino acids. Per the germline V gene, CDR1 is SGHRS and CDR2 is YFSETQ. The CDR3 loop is CASSPSLAQETQYF. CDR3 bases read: TGCGCCAGCAGCCCCAGTCTAGCCCAAGAGACG. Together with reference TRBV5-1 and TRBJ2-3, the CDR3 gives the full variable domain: KAGVTQTPRYLIKTRGQQVTLSCSPISGHRSVSWYQQTPGQGLQFLFEYFSETQRNKGNFPGRFSGRQFSNSRSEMNVSTLELGDSALYLCASSPSLAQETQYFGPGTRLTVL.

The CDR3: CASSPAGSDTYTF. CDR3 DNA (partial): TGTGCCAGCTCCCCCGCGGGGAGCGATACC. The chain carries TRBV18 and TRBJ1-2; D remains ambiguous. Read data end 3 residues before the CDR3 end; the end is taken from the germline J gene. The CDR3 is 13 amino acids. Germline loops: CDR1 KGHSH, CDR2 LQKENI.

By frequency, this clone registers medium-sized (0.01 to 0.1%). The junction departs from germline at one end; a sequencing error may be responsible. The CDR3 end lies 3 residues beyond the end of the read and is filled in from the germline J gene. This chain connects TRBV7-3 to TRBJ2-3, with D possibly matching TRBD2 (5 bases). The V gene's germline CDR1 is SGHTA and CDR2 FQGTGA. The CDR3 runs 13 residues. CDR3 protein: CASSLSGSDTQYF. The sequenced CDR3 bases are TGTGCCAGCAGTTTAAGCGGTTCAGATACG.

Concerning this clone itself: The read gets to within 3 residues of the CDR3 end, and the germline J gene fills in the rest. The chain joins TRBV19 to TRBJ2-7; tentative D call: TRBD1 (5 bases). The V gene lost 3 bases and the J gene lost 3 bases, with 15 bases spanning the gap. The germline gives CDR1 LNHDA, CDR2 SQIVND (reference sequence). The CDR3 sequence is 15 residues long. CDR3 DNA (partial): TGTGCCAGTAGTATCGGTGCAGGGAATCGCTACGAG. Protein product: CASSIGAGNRYE. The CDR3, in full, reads CASSIGAGNRYEQYF.

The part of the CDR3 DNA that was read is TGTGCCAGCAGAATTAACAGGGGAGCGTCAGCAACTAATGAAAAA. Translating it yields CASRINRGASATNEK. The entire CDR3 protein is CASRINRGASATNEKLFF. The chain has TRBV2 and TRBJ1-4; 7 nucleotides match TRBD1. Sequencing ends 3 residues short of the CDR3 end; the germline J gene provides the rest. The CDR3 is 18 amino acids. The V segment lost 6 bases and the J segment 0 bases; nucleotides outside the gene matches: 13. In germline, CDR1 is SNHLY, CDR2 FYNNEI.

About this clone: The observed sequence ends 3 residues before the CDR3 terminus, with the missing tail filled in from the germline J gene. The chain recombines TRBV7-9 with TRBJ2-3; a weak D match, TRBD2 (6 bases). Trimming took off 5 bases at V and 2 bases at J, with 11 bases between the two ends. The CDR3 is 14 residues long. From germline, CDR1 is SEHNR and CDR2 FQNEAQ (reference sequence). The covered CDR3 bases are TGTGCCAGCAGCCCTTGGGGGGACACAGATACG. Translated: CASSPWGDTDT. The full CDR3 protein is CASSPWGDTDTQYF.

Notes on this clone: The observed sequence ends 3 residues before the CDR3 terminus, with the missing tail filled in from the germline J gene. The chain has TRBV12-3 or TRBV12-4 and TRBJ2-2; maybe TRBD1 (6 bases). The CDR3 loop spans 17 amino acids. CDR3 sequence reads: CASSFKASDSSNEKLFF. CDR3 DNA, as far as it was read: TGTGCCAGCAGTTTTAAGGCGTCGGACAGCAGTAATGAAAAG.

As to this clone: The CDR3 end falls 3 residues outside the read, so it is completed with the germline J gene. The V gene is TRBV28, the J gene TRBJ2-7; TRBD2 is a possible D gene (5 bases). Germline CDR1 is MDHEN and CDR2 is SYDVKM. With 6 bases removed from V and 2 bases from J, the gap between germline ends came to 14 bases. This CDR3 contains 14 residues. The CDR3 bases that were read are TGTGCCAGCAGGCCTCCCGGGGATGCCTACGAG. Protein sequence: CASRPPGDAYE. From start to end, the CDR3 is CASRPPGDAYEQYF.

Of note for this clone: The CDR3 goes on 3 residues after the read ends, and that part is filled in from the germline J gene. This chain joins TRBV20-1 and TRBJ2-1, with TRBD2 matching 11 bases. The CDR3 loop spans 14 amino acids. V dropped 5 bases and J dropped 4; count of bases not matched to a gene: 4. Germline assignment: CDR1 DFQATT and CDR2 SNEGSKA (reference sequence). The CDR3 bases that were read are TGCAGTGCTCAATTAGCGGGGGGGTACAATGAG. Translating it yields CSAQLAGGYNE. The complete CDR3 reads CSAQLAGGYNEQFF.

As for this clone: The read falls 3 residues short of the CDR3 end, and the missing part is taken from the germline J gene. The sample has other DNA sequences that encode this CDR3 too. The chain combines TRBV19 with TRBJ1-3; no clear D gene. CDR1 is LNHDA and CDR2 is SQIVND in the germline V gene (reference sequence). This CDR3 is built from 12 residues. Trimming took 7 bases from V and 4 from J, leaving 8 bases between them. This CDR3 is CASTPAGNTIYF. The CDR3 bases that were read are TGTGCCAGTACGCCAGCGGGAAACACC.

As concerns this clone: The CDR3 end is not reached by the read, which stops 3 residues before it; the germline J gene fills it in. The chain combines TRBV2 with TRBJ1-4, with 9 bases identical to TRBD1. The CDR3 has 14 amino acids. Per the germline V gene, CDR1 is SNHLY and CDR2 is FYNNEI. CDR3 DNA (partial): TGTGCCAGCAGTGCTGGGACAGGGTCTTCACCA. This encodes CASSAGTGSSP. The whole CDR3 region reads CASSAGTGSSPLFF.

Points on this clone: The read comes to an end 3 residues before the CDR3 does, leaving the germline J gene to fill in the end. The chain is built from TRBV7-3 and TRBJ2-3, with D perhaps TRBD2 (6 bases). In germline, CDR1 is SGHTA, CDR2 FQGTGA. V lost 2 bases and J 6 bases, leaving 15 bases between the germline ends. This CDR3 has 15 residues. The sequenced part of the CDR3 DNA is TGTGCCAGCAGCTTATCACTTGGGACTGCCGATACG. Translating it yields CASSLSLGTADT. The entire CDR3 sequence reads CASSLSLGTADTQYF.

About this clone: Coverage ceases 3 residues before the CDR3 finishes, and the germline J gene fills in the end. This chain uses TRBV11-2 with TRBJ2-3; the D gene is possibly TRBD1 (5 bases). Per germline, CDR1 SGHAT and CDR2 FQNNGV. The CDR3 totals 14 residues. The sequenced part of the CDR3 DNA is TGTGCCAGCAGCCCCGGCGGCGGACAAGAGACG. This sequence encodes CASSPGGGQET. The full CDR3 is CASSPGGGQETQYF.

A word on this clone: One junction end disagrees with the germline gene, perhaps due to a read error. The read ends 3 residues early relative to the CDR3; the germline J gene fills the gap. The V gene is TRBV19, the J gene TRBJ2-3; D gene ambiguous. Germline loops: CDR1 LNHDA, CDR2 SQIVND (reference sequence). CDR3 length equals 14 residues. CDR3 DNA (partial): TGTGCCAGCAGTAAGGGTATCAGCACAGATACG. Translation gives CASSKGISTDT. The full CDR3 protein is CASSKGISTDTQYF.

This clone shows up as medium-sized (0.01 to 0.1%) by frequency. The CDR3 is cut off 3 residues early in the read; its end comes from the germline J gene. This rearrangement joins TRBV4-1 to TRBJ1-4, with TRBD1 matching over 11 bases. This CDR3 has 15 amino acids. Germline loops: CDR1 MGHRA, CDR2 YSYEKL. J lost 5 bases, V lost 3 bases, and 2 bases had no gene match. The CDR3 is CASSQDRGRNEKLFF. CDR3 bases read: TGCGCCAGCAGCCAGGACAGGGGGCGGAATGAAAAA.

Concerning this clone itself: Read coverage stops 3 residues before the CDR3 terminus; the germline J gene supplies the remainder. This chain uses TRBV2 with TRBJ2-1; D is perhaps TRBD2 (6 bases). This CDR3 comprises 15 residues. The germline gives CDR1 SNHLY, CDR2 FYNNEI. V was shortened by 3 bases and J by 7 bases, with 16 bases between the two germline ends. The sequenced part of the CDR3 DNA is TGTGCCAGCAGTGATGAAGTAGCGGTGACAAATGAG. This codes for CASSDEVAVTNE. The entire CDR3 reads CASSDEVAVTNEQFF.

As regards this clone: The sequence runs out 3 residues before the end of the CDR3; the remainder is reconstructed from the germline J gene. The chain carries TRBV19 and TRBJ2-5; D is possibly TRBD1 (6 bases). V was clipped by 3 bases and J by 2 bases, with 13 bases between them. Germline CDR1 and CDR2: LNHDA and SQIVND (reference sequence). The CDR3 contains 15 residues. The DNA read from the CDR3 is TGTGCCAGTAGTATGGGGGCGCGAAGACAAGAGACC. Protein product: CASSMGARRQET. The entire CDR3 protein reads CASSMGARRQETQYF.

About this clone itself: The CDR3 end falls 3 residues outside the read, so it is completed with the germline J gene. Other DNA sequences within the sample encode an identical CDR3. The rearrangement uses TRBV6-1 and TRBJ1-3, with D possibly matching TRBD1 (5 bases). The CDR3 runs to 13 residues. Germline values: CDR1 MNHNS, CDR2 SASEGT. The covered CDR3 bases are TGTGCCAGCAGTGAAGCACGAAGGGGAACA. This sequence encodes CASSEARRGT. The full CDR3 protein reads CASSEARRGTIYF.

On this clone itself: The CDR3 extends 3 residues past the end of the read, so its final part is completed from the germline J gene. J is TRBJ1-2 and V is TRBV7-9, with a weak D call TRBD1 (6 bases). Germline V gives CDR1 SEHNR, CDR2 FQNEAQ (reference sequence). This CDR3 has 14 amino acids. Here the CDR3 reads CASSLAGGPYDYTF. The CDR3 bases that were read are TGTGCCAGCAGCTTAGCGGGGGGGCCTTACGAC.

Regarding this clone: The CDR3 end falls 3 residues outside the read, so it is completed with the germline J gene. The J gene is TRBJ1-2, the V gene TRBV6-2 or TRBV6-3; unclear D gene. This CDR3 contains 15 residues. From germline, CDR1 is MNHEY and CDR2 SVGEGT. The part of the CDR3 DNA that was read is TGTGCCAGCACCCCATACCTCGCCCCGAACTACGAC. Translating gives CASTPYLAPNYD. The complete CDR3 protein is CASTPYLAPNYDYTF.

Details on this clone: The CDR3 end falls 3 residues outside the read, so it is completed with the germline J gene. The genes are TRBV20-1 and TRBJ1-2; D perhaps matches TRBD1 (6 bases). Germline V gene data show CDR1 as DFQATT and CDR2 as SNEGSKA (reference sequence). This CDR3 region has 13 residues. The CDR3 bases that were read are TGCAGTGCTGATCGTGACAGGACCTACGAC. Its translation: CSADRDRTYD. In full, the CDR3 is CSADRDRTYDYTF.

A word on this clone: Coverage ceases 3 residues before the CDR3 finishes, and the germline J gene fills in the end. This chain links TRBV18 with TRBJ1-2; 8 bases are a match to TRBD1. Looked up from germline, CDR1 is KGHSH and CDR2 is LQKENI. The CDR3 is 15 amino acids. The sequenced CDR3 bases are TGTGCCAGCTCAAGCGGACAGGGCAGCTCCTACGAC. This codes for CASSSGQGSSYD. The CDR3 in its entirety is CASSSGQGSSYDYTF.

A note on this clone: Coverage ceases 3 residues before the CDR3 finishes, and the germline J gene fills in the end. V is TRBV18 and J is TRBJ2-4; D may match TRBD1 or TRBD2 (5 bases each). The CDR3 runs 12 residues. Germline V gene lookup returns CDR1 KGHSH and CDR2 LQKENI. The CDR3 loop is CASSLQGEGQYF. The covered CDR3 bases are TGTGCCAGCTCACTGCAGGGAGAAGGT.

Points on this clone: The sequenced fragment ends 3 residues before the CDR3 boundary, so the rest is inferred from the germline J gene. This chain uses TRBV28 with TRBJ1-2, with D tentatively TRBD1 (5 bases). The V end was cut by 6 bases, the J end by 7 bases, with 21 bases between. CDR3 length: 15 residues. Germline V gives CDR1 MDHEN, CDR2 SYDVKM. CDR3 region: CASSSRTQSNRGYTF. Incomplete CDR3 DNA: TGTGCCAGCAGCTCGCGGACACAATCAAATCGTGGC.